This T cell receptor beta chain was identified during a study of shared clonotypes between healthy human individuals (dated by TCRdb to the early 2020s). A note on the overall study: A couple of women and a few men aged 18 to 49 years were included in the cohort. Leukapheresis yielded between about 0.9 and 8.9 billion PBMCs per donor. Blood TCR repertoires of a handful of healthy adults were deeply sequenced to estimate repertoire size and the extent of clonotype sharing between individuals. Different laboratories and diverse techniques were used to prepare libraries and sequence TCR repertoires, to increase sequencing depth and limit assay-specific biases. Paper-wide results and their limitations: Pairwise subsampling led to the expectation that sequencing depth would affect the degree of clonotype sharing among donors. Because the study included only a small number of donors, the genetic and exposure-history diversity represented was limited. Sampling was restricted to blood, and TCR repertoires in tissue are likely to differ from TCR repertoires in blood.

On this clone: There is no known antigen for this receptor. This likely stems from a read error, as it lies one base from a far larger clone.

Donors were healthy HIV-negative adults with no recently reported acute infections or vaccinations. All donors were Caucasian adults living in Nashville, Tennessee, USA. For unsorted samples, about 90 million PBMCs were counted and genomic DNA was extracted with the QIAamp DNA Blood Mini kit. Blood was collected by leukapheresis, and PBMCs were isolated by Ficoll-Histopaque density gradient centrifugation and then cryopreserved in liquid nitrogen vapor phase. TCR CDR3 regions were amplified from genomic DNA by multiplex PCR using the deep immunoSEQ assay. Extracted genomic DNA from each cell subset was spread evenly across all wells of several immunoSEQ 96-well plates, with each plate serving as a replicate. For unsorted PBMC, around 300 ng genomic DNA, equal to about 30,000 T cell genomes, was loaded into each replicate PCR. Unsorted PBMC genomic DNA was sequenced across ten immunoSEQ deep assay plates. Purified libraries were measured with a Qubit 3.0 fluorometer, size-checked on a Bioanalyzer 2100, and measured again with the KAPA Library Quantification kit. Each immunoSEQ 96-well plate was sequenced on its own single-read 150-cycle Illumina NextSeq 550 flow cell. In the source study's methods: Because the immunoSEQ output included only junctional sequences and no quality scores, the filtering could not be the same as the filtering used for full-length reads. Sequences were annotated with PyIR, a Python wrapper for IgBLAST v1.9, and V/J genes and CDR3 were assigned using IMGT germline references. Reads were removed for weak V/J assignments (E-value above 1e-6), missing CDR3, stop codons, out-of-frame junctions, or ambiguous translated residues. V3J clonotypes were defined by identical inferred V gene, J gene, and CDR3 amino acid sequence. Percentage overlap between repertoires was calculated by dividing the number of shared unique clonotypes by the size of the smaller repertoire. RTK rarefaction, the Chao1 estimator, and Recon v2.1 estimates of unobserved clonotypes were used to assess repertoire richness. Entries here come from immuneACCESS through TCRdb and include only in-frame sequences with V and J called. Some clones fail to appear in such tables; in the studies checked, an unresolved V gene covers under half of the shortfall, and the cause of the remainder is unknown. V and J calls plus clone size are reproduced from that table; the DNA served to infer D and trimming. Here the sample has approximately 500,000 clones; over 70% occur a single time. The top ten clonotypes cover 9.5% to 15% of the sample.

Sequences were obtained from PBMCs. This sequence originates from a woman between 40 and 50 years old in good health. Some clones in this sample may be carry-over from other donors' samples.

The sequence in DNA is TGCGCCAGCAGCTTAACCTTCCAAGGGGGCGGCTCCTACGAGCGGTACTTC. It specifies CASSLTFQGGGSYERYF. The chain joins TRBV5-1 to TRBJ2-7, with 7 junctional bases fitting TRBD1. The CDR3 goes from the cysteine to the phenylalanine over 17 residues. Kept here is only the CDR3 DNA, which spans 51 bases and is read in frame from base 1. CDR1 and CDR2 are read off the germline V gene as SGHRS and YFSETQ.